This passage covers 11 T cell receptor beta chains from one sample sequenced in a study of cytomegalovirus exposure and HLA in healthy donors. This PCR relied on a set of 60 Vbeta primers and 13 Jbeta primers. The table came from immunoSEQ multiplex PCR; TCRdb's copy has only in-frame clones and leaves some out. The table lists 150,000 to 200,000 clones, over 75% of them singletons. Sequencing input: PBMCs. Receptor source: a man aged 18 to 35 in good health and CMV-seronegative.

The chain employs TRBV5-6 and TRBJ1-2, with unresolved D. The germline V and J ends were trimmed by 2 bases and 8 bases, with 7 bases remaining between them. The CDR3 length is 11 residues. Germline-derived CDR1 and CDR2 are SGHDT and YYEEEE. The chain's CDR3 is CASSFLQGYTF. In DNA form, the CDR3 reads TGTGCCAGCAGCTTTCTGCAGGGCTACACCTTC.

The chain combines TRBV30 with TRBJ2-5; 16 bases are a match to TRBD2. The V gene's germline CDR1 is GTSNPN and CDR2 SVGIG (reference sequence). The CDR3 runs to 21 residues. The V gene end was trimmed by 0 bases and the J gene end by 4 bases; junction bases not matched to a gene: 17. For the CDR3, the DNA is TGTGCCTGGAGTGTACAGCTAGGCCAGGGGACTAGCGGGAGGGCCAGAGAGACCCAGTACTTC. It yields the protein CAWSVQLGQGTSGRARETQYF.

The V gene is TRBV19, the J gene TRBJ1-1, with no clear D. V was cut by 7 bases and J by 3 bases, with 15 bases left in between. The CDR3 has 14 residues. CDR1 and CDR2 (germline): LNHDA, SQIVND (reference sequence). The CDR3 DNA sequence: TGTGCCAGTACCGTAGGCGCGGATTACACTGAAGCTTTCTTT. Protein product: CASTVGADYTEAFF.

The chain employs TRBV7-9 and TRBJ1-2; D is possibly TRBD1 (6 bases). Trimming took 2 bases from V and 3 from J, leaving 7 bases between them. The CDR3 loop spans 13 amino acids. Per the germline V gene, CDR1 is SEHNR and CDR2 is FQNEAQ (reference sequence). Here the CDR3 reads CASSLSGDYGYTF. The CDR3 DNA follows: TGTGCCAGCAGCTTATCAGGGGACTATGGCTACACCTTC.

This chain connects TRBV14 to TRBJ2-2; 8 nucleotides agree with TRBD2. The CDR3 loop spans 15 amino acids. The germline V gene has CDR1 SGHDN and CDR2 FVKESK. V trimming: 6 bases; J trimming: 0 bases; junction bases outside the gene matches: 3. The CDR3 DNA reads as TGTGCCAGCAGGTTAGCGGGACCGAACACCGGGGAGCTGTTTTTT. Translated, it gives CASRLAGPNTGELFF.

This clone was recorded only once. The chain is built from TRBV5-1 and TRBJ2-2; 10 nucleotides agree with TRBD1. There are 18 residues in the CDR3. Losses at the gene ends were 3 bases for V and 6 bases for J; bases not matched to a gene: 14. Germline loops: CDR1 SGHRS, CDR2 YFSETQ. As DNA, the CDR3 is TGCGCCAGCAGCTCCCGACCGGGACAGGGGAGGATCGCCGGGGAGCTGTTTTTT. Amino acid sequence: CASSSRPGQGRIAGELFF. Based on the CDR3 plus reference TRBV5-1 and TRBJ2-2, the full variable domain is KAGVTQTPRYLIKTRGQQVTLSCSPISGHRSVSWYQQTPGQGLQFLFEYFSETQRNKGNFPGRFSGRQFSNSRSEMNVSTLELGDSALYLCASSSRPGQGRIAGELFFGEGSRLTVL.

V gene TRBV9 combines with J gene TRBJ2-7; TRBD1 matches at 8 bases. The length of the CDR3 is 15 residues. Germline-derived CDR1 and CDR2 are SGDLS and YYNGEE. V was clipped by 3 bases and J by 2 bases; unmatched bases: 7. The CDR3 is CASSEEGQETYEQYF. The CDR3 DNA follows: TGTGCCAGCAGCGAGGAGGGACAGGAAACCTACGAGCAGTACTTC.

This chain joins TRBV7-9 and TRBJ1-6; maybe TRBD1 (6 bases). The CDR3 totals 16 residues. V lost 5 bases and J 7 bases, leaving 18 bases between the germline ends. CDR1 is SEHNR, CDR2 FQNEAQ, per germline (reference sequence). CDR3 nucleotide sequence: TGTGCCAGCAGCCCCAACTGGGGGCGAGGCAATTCACCCCTCCACTTT. This sequence encodes CASSPNWGRGNSPLHF.

The sample holds a few counts of this clone. This rearrangement joins TRBV5-4 to TRBJ2-7; 8 bases are shared with TRBD1. V lost 2 bases to trimming and J lost 3 bases; unmatched junction nucleotides: 7. The CDR3 contains 15 residues. Germline values: CDR1 SGHNT, CDR2 YYREEE (reference sequence). In nucleotides, the CDR3 is TGTGCCAGCAGCTTACTGGCAGGACAGGGCTACGAGCAGTACTTC. Its protein product is CASSLLAGQGYEQYF.

This clone was observed a single time. Other DNA sequences in the same sample also yield this CDR3. The CDR3 sequence is CASSSPGQGVYEQYF. For the CDR3, the DNA is TGTGCCAGCAGCTCCCCGGGACAGGGAGTGTACGAGCAGTACTTC. The V gene is TRBV5-8, the J gene TRBJ2-7; 9 bases align to TRBD1. V was pared by 3 bases and J by 4 bases, with 8 bases of the junction left unmatched. This CDR3 has 15 amino acids. Germline CDR1 SGHTS, CDR2 YDEGEE.

In the case of this clone: The same CDR3 also results from other DNA sequences found in this sample. The chain joins TRBV11-2 to TRBJ2-2; TRBD1 agrees at 7 bases. The V segment lost 2 bases and the J segment 0 bases; nucleotides outside the gene matches: 0. The CDR3 sequence is 15 residues long. The germline gives CDR1 SGHAT, CDR2 FQNNGV. CDR3 amino acids: CASSLQGANTGELFF. The CDR3 region has the DNA TGTGCCAGCAGCTTACAGGGGGCGAACACCGGGGAGCTGTTTTTT.